This entry describes one T cell receptor (beta chain). Followed longitudinally, the Seattle patients had been enrolled during active infection. Repertoires were generated with immunoSEQ multiplex PCR, while TCRdb's copy carries only in-frame clones and drops some. The repertoire holds some 220,000 clones, approximately 78% seen once, with over 4% in the top ten. The data stem from a study of blood T cell repertoires in COVID-19. Study-wide context: From the United States, Italy and Spain came samples of acute and convalescent COVID-19.

This CDR3 comprises 16 residues. Trimming took 5 bases from V and 2 from J, leaving 16 bases between them. Germline assignment: CDR1 SGHTA and CDR2 FQGNSA. The sequencing sample was made of peripheral blood. This receptor was taken from a woman in her 70s with COVID-19, enrolled during active disease. V and J are TRBV7-2 and TRBJ1-5; D is undetermined. The CDR3 reads CASSQVDIRGNQPQHF. In DNA form, the CDR3 reads TGTGCCAGCAGCCAGGTCGACATTCGCGGCAATCAGCCCCAGCATTTT. Filled out from reference TRBV7-2 and TRBJ1-5, the complete variable domain reads GAGVSQSPSNKVTEKGKDVELRCDPISGHTALYWYRQSLGQGLEFLIYFQGNSAPDKSGLPSDRFSAERTGGSVSTLTIQRTQQEDSAVYLCASSQVDIRGNQPQHFGDGTRLSIL.